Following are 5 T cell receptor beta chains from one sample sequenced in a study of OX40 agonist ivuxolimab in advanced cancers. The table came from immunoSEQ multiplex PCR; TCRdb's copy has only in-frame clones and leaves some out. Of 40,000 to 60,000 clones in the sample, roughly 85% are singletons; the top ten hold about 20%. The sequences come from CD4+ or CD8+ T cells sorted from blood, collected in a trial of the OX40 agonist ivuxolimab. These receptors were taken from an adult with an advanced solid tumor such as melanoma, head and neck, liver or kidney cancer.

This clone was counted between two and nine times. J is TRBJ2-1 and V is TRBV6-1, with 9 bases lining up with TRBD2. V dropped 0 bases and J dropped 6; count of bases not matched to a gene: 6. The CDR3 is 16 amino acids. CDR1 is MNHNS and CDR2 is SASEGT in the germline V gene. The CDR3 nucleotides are TGTGCCAGCAGTGAAGCAGGCGGGGGGGCTGGCAATGAGCAGTTCTTC. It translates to CASSEAGGGAGNEQFF.

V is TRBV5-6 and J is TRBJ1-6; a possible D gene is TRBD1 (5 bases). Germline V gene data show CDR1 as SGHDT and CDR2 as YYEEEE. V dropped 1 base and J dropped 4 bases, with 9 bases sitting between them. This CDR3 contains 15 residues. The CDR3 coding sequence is TGTGCCAGCAGCTTGATACAGGAGTATAATTCACCCCTCCACTTT. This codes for CASSLIQEYNSPLHF.

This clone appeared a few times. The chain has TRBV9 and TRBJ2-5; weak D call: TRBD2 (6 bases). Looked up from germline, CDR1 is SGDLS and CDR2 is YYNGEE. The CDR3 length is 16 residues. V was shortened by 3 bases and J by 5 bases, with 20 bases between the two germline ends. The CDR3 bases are TGTGCCAGCAGCGCAGAGGGGATGAGGGCGGGGGAGACCCAGTACTTC. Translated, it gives CASSAEGMRAGETQYF.

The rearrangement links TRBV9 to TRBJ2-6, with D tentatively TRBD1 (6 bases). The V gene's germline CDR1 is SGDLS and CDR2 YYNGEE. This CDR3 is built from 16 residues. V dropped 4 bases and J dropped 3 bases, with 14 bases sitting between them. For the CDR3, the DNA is TGTGCCAGCAGCATTTCAGGGGTAGTTGGGGCCAACGTCCTGACTTTC. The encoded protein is CASSISGVVGANVLTF.

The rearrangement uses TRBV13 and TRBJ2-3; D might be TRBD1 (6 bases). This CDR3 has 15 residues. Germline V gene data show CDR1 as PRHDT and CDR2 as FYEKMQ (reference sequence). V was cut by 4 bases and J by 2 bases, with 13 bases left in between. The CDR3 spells CASSSRDTYTDTQYF. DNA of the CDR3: TGTGCCAGCAGCTCCCGGGACACCTACACAGATACGCAGTATTTT.